Each of the 7 T cell receptor beta chains below was sequenced from the same sample in a study of vaccination and CD4 T cells after COVID-19. No antigen has been assigned to these receptors. Oncomine TCR Beta short-read sequencing was applied to DNA from cultured CD4+ T cells. A single record per CDR3 protein comes from TCRdb applying MiXCR to the PCR reads. The sample lists 20,000 to 30,000 distinct CDR3 sequences, around 40% occurring once. The time point was: late sampling 161 to 241 days after vaccination in a few convalescent patients. Indicated treatment: roughly 10-day PBMC culture with coronavirus spike peptide pools or control peptides (ViraFEST assay). The material was CD4+ T cells from blood, cultured in vitro, obtained about 7 months after SARS-CoV-2 vaccination. The receptors shown here come from a human donor who had recovered from COVID-19.

The V gene is TRBV20-1, the J gene TRBJ1-1; 7 positions match TRBD1. Germline CDR1 DFQATT, CDR2 SNEGSKA (reference sequence). The CDR3 totals 15 residues. V shed 1 base, J shed 4 bases, and the junction held 9 bases outside the gene matches. The CDR3 here is CSARVRQGGRTEAFF. The CDR3 DNA is TGCAGTGCTAGAGTGCGACAGGGTGGGCGCACTGAAGCTTTCTTT.

The chain has TRBV27 and TRBJ2-7, with D uncertain. CDR1 MNHEY and CDR2 SMNVEV come from the germline V gene (reference sequence). The V end was cut by 5 bases, the J end by 1 base, with 15 bases between. The length of the CDR3 is 15 residues. CDR3 nucleotides: TGTGCCAGCAGTACCCTGTACAGTTCATCCTACGAGCAGTACTTC. Its protein is CASSTLYSSSYEQYF.

The rearrangement links TRBV19 to TRBJ1-5; TRBD1 is a possible D gene (6 bases). In germline, CDR1 is LNHDA, CDR2 SQIVND (reference sequence). The ends were cut back, 5 bases at V and 3 bases at J, with 20 bases in the middle. The CDR3 has 17 residues. This CDR3 reads CASSPGLGGPFNQPQHF. The CDR3 nucleotides are TGTGCCAGTAGTCCAGGATTGGGGGGGCCTTTCAATCAGCCCCAGCATTTT.

This clonotype was observed a handful of times. The CDR3 DNA sequence: TGTGCCAGCAGTTTTGGACACTTATACGAGCAGTACTTC. The encoded protein is CASSFGHLYEQYF. The V call is TRBV28, the J call TRBJ2-7, with D tentatively TRBD1 (5 bases). There are 13 residues in the CDR3. Looked up from germline, CDR1 is MDHEN and CDR2 is SYDVKM. The V end lost 3 bases, the J end lost 4 bases, and 10 bases lay between the germline ends.

There are a few counts of this clonotype. The chain joins TRBV28 to TRBJ1-5, with D possibly being TRBD1 (6 bases). CDR3 length equals 15 residues. V lost 1 base and J lost 3, with 10 bases in between. Germline V lookup: CDR1 MDHEN, CDR2 SYDVKM. This CDR3 is CASSLSRGPNQPQHF. The CDR3 coding sequence is TGTGCCAGCAGTTTATCCAGGGGACCCAATCAGCCCCAGCATTTT.

The CDR3 reads CASRQARDTGELFF. The CDR3 DNA is TGTGCCAGCAGACAGGCGCGGGACACCGGGGAGCTGTTTTTT. This chain links TRBV7-2 with TRBJ2-2; tentatively, D is TRBD1 or TRBD2 (5 bases each). The germline CDR1 and CDR2 sequences are SGHTA and FQGNSA. This CDR3 contains 14 residues. Trimming pared 6 bases from V and 3 bases from J, leaving 11 bases between.

The V gene is TRBV20-1, the J gene TRBJ1-6; D is unclear. Trimming cost V 6 bases and J 7 bases, with 19 bases left between them. Germline CDR1 reads DFQATT; CDR2 reads SNEGSKA (reference sequence). The CDR3 runs to 15 residues. This chain's CDR3 is CSAQKGGKKNSPLHF. The DNA of the CDR3 is TGCAGTGCACAGAAAGGTGGGAAGAAGAATTCACCCCTCCACTTT.